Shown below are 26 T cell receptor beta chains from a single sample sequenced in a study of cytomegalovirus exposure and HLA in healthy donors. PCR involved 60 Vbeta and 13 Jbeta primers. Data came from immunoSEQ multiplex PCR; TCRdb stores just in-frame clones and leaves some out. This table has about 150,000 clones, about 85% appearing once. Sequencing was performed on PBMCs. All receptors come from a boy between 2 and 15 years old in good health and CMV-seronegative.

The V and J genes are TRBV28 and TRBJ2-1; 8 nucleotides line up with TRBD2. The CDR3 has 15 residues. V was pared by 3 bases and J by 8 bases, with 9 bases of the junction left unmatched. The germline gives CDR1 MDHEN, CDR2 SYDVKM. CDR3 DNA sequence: TGTGCCAGCAGTTTCCCGGGAGGGCCTCTGGATGAGCAGTTCTTC. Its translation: CASSFPGGPLDEQFF.

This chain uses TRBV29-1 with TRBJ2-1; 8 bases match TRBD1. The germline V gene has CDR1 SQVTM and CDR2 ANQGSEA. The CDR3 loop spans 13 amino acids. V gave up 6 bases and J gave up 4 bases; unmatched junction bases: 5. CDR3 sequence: CSVGQGVYNEQFF. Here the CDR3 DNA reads TGCAGCGTCGGACAGGGAGTTTACAATGAGCAGTTCTTC.

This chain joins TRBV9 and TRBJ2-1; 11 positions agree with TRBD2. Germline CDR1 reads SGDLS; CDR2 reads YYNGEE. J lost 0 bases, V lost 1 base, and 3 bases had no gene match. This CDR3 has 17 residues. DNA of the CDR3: TGTGCCAGCAGCGTACTAGCGGGGGGCGTCTCCTACAATGAGCAGTTCTTC. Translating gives CASSVLAGGVSYNEQFF.

The CDR3 is CASSYRLEGRDYGYTF. CDR3 coding DNA: TGTGCCAGCAGCTACCGACTGGAGGGGCGTGACTATGGCTACACCTTC. The chain is built from TRBV5-4 and TRBJ1-2; possibly TRBD1 for D (5 bases). Germline CDR1 reads SGHNT; CDR2 reads YYREEE (reference sequence). V lost 3 bases to trimming and J lost 3 bases, with 18 bases between them. This CDR3 has 16 amino acids.

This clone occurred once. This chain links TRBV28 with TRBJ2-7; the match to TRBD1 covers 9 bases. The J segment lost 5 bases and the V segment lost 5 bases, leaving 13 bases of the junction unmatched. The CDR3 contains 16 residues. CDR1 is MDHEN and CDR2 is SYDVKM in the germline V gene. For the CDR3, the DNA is TGTGCCAGCAGTCCCAATATTTTAGGGACAGGGAACGAGCAGTACGTC. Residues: CASSPNILGTGNEQYV.

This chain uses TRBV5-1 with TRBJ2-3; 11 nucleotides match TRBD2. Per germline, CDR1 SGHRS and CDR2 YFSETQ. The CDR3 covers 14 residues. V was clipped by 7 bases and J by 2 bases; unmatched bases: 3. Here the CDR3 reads CASRTSGHTDTQYF. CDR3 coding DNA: TGCGCCAGCCGGACTAGCGGGCACACAGATACGCAGTATTTT.

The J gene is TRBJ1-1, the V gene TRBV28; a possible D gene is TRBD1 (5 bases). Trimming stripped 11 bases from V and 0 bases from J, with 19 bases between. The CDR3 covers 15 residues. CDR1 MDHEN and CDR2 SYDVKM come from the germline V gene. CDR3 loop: CACCEAGTVNTEAFF. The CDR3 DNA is TGTGCCTGTTGTGAGGCGGGGACGGTGAACACTGAAGCTTTCTTT.

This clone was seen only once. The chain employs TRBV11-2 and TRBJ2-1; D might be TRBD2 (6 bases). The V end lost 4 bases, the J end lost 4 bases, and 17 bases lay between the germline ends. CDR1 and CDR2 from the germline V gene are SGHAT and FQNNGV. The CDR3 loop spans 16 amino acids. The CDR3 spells CASSSEVLALYNEQFF. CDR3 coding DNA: TGTGCCAGCAGCTCCGAGGTACTAGCACTTTACAATGAGCAGTTCTTC.

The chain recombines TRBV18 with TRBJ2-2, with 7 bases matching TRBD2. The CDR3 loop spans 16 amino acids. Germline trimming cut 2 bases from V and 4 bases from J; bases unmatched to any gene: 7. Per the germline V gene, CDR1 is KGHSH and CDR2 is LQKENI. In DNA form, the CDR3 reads TGTGCCAGCTCACCAGGGGCTAGCGGAATCACCGGGGAGCTGTTTTTT. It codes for CASSPGASGITGELFF.

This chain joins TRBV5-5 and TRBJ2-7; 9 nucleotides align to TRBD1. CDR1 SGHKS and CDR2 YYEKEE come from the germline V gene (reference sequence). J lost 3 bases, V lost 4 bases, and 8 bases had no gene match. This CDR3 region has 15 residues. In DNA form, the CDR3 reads TGTGCCAGCAGCGATATCACGGGACAGGGCTACGAGCAGTACGTC. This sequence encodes CASSDITGQGYEQYV.

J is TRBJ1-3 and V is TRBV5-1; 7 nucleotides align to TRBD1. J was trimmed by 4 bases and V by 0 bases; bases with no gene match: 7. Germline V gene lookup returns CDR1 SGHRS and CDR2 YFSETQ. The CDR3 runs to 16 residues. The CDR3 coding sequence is TGCGCCAGCAGCTTGGGACAGGGAGTAGGCGGAAACACCATATATTTT. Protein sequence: CASSLGQGVGGNTIYF.

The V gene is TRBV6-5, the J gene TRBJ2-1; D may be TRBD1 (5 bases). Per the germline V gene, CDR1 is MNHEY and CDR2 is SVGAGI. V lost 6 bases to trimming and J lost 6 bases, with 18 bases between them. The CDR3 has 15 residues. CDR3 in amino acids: CASRSGLRNSNEQFF. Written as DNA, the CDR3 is TGTGCCAGCAGGTCAGGGCTGCGAAATAGCAATGAGCAGTTCTTC.

The chain's CDR3 is CASSPTGRETQYF. The CDR3 region has the DNA TGTGCCAGCAGCCCGACAGGAAGAGAGACCCAGTACTTC. The chain employs TRBV5-6 and TRBJ2-5; TRBD1 is a possible D gene (6 bases). The CDR3 runs 13 residues. V lost 4 bases and J lost 4, with 11 bases in between. CDR1 SGHDT and CDR2 YYEEEE come from the germline V gene.

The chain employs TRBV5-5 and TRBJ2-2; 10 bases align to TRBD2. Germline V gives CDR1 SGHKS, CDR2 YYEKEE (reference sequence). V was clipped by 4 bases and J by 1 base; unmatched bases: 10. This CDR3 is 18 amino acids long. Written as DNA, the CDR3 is TGTGCCAGCAGCCTGGTGGTAGCGGGGGGACAGAACACCGGGGAGCTGTTTTTT. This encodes CASSLVVAGGQNTGELFF.

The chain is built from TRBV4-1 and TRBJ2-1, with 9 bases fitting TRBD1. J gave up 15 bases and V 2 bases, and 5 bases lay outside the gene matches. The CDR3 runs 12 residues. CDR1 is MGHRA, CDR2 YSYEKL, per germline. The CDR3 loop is CASSQRDRELFF. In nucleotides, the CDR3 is TGCGCCAGCAGCCAACGGGACAGGGAACTGTTCTTC.

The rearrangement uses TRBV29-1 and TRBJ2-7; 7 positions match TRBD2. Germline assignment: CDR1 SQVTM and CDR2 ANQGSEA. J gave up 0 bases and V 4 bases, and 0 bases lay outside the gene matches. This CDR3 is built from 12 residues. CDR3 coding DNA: TGCAGCGTTGGGACTAGCTCCTACGAGCAGTACTTC. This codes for CSVGTSSYEQYF.

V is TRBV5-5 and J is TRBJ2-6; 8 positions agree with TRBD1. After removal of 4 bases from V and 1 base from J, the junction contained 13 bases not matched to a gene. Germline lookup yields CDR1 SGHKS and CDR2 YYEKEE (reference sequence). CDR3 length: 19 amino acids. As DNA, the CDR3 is TGTGCCAGCAGCCGAGACCACGGGACAGGCATGTCTGGGGCCAACGTCCTGACTTTC. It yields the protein CASSRDHGTGMSGANVLTF.

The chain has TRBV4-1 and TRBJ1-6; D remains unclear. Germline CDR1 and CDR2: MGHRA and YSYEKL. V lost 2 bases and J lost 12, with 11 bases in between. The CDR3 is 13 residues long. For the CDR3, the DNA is TGCGCCAGCAGCCAACCTCGCGGGGAACCCCTCCACTTT. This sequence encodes CASSQPRGEPLHF.

In nucleotides, the CDR3 is TGTGCCAGTAGTTCCAGTAGGGCGAGCGGGATATTAGAGCAGTTCTTC. Encoded protein: CASSSSRASGILEQFF. This rearrangement joins TRBV19 to TRBJ2-1; 7 bases are a match to TRBD2. Trimming removed 5 bases from V and 10 bases from J; junction bases left unmatched: 17. The CDR3 covers 16 residues. Germline lookup yields CDR1 LNHDA and CDR2 SQIVND (reference sequence). The whole variable domain, filled in from reference TRBV19 and TRBJ2-1, reads DGGITQSPKYLFRKEGQNVTLSCEQNLNHDAMYWYRQDPGQGLRLIYYSQIVNDFQKGDIAEGYSVSREKKESFPLTVTSAQKNPTAFYLCASSSSRASGILEQFFGPGTRLTVL.

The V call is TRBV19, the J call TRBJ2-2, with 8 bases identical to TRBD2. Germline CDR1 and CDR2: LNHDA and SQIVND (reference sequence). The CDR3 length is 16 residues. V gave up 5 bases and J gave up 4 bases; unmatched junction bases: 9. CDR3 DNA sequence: TGTGCCAGTAGTCGAGGCGGTCTAGCGGGCACCGGGGAGCTGTTTTTT. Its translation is CASSRGGLAGTGELFF. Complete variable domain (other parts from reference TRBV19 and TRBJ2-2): DGGITQSPKYLFRKEGQNVTLSCEQNLNHDAMYWYRQDPGQGLRLIYYSQIVNDFQKGDIAEGYSVSREKKESFPLTVTSAQKNPTAFYLCASSRGGLAGTGELFFGEGSRLTVL.

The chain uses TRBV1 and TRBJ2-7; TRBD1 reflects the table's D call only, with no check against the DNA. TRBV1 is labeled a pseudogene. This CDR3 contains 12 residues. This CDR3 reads CTSSLIQGIQYF. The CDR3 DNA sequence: TGCACCAGCAGCCTTATACAGGGGATTCAGTACTTC.

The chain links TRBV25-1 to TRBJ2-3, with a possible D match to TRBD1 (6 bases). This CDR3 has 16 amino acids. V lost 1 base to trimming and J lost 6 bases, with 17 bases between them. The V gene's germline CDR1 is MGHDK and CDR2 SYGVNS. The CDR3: CASSEWGPWVRDTQYF. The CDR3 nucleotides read TGTGCCAGCAGTGAATGGGGGCCCTGGGTCAGGGATACGCAGTATTTT.

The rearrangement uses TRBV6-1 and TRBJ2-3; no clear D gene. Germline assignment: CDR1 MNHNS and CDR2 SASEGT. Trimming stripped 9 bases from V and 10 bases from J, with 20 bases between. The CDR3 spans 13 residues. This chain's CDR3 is CASHQEILQAQYF. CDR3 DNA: TGTGCCAGTCACCAAGAAATCCTTCAGGCGCAGTATTTT.

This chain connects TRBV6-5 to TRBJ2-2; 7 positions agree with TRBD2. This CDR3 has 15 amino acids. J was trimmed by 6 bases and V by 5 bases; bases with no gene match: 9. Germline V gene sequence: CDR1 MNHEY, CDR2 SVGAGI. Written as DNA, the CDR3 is TGTGCCAGCAGTGTTCTCTTCACTAGCGCCGGGGAGCTGTTTTTT. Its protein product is CASSVLFTSAGELFF.

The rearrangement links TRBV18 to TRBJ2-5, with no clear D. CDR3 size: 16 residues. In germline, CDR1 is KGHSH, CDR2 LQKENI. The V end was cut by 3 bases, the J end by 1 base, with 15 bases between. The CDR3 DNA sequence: TGTGCCAGCTCACCCCGGCGTGGCGGAACCCAAGAGACCCAGTACTTC. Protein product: CASSPRRGGTQETQYF.

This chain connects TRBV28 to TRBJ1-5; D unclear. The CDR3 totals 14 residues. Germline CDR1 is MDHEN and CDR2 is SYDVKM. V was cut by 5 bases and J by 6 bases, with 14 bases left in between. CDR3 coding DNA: TGTGCCAGCAGTCGTGAGGGTCGGGGTCAGCCCCAGCATTTT. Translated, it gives CASSREGRGQPQHF.